The 12 T cell receptor beta chains reported below all come from one sample, sequenced in a study of T cell responses to AZD1222 COVID-19 vaccine. Sequencing used immunoSEQ multiplex PCR; TCRdb keeps in-frame clones, though not all of them. The sample lists 120,000 to 150,000 clones; about 91% were seen once. Specimen: peripheral blood, collected on day 0 of AZD1222 vaccination. These receptors originate from an adult in good health.

This clone was observed a few times. The V call is TRBV14, the J call TRBJ1-1, with 7 bases that match TRBD1. The CDR3 has 15 residues. Germline V gives CDR1 SGHDN, CDR2 FVKESK. Trimming at V came to 1 base and at J to 6 bases, leaving 8 bases not matched to a gene. The DNA of the CDR3 is TGTGCCAGCAGCCAAGTTCTTTCCGGGACAGCTGAAGCTTTCTTT. Its translation is CASSQVLSGTAEAFF.

V gene TRBV6-2 or TRBV6-3 combines with J gene TRBJ2-7, with unresolved D. Trimming stripped 1 base from V and 5 bases from J, with 15 bases between. Looked up from germline, CDR1 is MNHEY and CDR2 is SVGEGT. The CDR3 spans 15 residues. CDR3 residues: CASSYLGPKPDEQYF. The CDR3 DNA reads TGTGCCAGCAGTTACTTGGGTCCTAAACCGGACGAGCAGTACTTC.

The genes are TRBV3-1 (or the pseudogene TRBV3-2) and TRBJ1-6, with D possibly matching TRBD1 (5 bases). Germline-derived CDR1 and CDR2 are LGHDT and YNNKEL (reference sequence). Trimming left V 4 bases short and J 10 bases short, with 14 bases between. The CDR3 consists of 14 residues. In nucleotides, the CDR3 is TGTGCCAGCAGCCCGACAGTCGTCGCCTCACCCCTCCACTTT. The encoded protein is CASSPTVVASPLHF.

The CDR3 DNA reads as TGCGCCAGCAGCTTGGGGACAGGGAAGAACACCGGGGAGCTGTTTTTT. It codes for CASSLGTGKNTGELFF. This chain connects TRBV5-1 to TRBJ2-2; TRBD1 matches at 8 bases. V trimming: 0 bases; J trimming: 1 base; junction bases outside the gene matches: 2. This CDR3 contains 16 residues. The germline gives CDR1 SGHRS, CDR2 YFSETQ.

V is TRBV27 and J is TRBJ1-2; D not resolved. The germline CDR1 and CDR2 sequences are MNHEY and SMNVEV (reference sequence). Trimming shortened V by 5 bases and J by 8 bases, and 15 bases separated the two germline ends. The CDR3 is made up of 13 amino acids. The CDR3 spells CASSPTPQGGYTF. The CDR3 DNA is TGTGCCAGCAGTCCCACGCCCCAAGGCGGCTACACCTTC.

V gene TRBV4-1 combines with J gene TRBJ1-1; D ambiguous. The CDR3 contains 13 residues. Between the trimmed V and J ends, which lost 1 base and 1 base, there was a span of 4 bases. Germline CDR1 MGHRA, CDR2 YSYEKL. Here the CDR3 reads CASSQVANTEAFF. The CDR3 DNA reads as TGCGCCAGCAGCCAAGTCGCGAACACTGAAGCTTTCTTT.

The CDR3 loop reads CASSDRDTVSDTQYF. The CDR3 DNA reads as TGTGCCAGCAGTGACCGGGACACCGTGTCAGATACGCAGTATTTT. This chain joins TRBV25-1 and TRBJ2-3, with TRBD1 as a possible D gene (6 bases). Trimming removed 3 bases at V and 4 bases at J, with 14 bases between. Germline V gives CDR1 MGHDK, CDR2 SYGVNS. CDR3 length: 15 residues.

CDR3 residues: CASSSQTGGSNQPQHF. The CDR3 region has the DNA TGTGCCAGCAGCTCGCAAACAGGGGGCAGCAATCAGCCCCAGCATTTT. This chain joins TRBV7-2 and TRBJ1-5, with 9 bases lining up with TRBD1. CDR1 SGHTA and CDR2 FQGNSA come from the germline V gene. J lost 1 base, V lost 4 bases, and 5 bases had no gene match. The CDR3 is 16 amino acids.

The V and J genes are TRBV19 and TRBJ1-4, with a possible D match to TRBD1 (6 bases). The CDR3 covers 14 residues. V was trimmed by 5 bases and J by 8 bases, leaving 15 bases between them. The germline V gene has CDR1 LNHDA and CDR2 SQIVND (reference sequence). The CDR3 DNA reads as TGTGCCAGTAGTTCGGGGAATAGGGGGGAAAAACTGTTTTTT. It encodes CASSSGNRGEKLFF. Looking up the rest from reference TRBV19 and TRBJ1-4 gives the full variable domain: DGGITQSPKYLFRKEGQNVTLSCEQNLNHDAMYWYRQDPGQGLRLIYYSQIVNDFQKGDIAEGYSVSREKKESFPLTVTSAQKNPTAFYLCASSSGNRGEKLFFGSGTQLSVL.

The V gene is TRBV11-2, the J gene TRBJ2-1; D might be TRBD1 (5 bases). Germline V gene sequence: CDR1 SGHAT, CDR2 FQNNGV. CDR3 size: 13 residues. With 8 bases removed from V and 7 bases from J, the gap between germline ends came to 15 bases. This chain's CDR3 is CASRKGASNEQFF. In DNA form, the CDR3 reads TGTGCCAGCCGTAAAGGGGCATCAAATGAGCAGTTCTTC.

The V and J genes are TRBV30 and TRBJ2-1; a weak D match, TRBD2 (6 bases). Trimming cost V 5 bases and J 4 bases, with 18 bases left between them. CDR1 GTSNPN and CDR2 SVGIG come from the germline V gene (reference sequence). There are 15 residues in the CDR3. In DNA form, the CDR3 reads TGTGCCTGGGGTGACCAACTAGCTGATTACAATGAGCAGTTCTTC. Its translation: CAWGDQLADYNEQFF.

The V call is TRBV28, the J call TRBJ1-5; 7 bases are shared with TRBD1. V was pared by 5 bases and J by 0 bases, with 10 bases of the junction left unmatched. The CDR3 has 17 residues. Germline CDR1 MDHEN, CDR2 SYDVKM. The CDR3 loop is CASSPPTGRYSNQPQHF. Here the CDR3 DNA reads TGTGCCAGCAGTCCCCCGACAGGGAGATATAGCAATCAGCCCCAGCATTTT.